This TCR beta chain was profiled in a study of T cell responses to AZD1222 COVID-19 vaccine. Study-wide results and caveats: Repertoire sampling happened only post peak T cell response. It should be noted that donors were predominantly white British and more often female, and clonal diversity was possibly underestimated. Rises in breadth and depth of Spike-specific TCRs came after two AZD1222 doses.

Produced via immunoSEQ multiplex PCR; TCRdb's table is partial and in-frame only. The sample records 250,000 to 300,000 clones, approximately 94% being singletons. Second doses at about 4 or about 12 weeks were pooled. With regard to this clone: As yet, its antigen is unknown.

The sequencing here drew on peripheral blood, taken 28 days after the second AZD1222 dose. This clonotype was obtained from an adult who received the AZD1222 COVID-19 vaccine.

In nucleotides, the CDR3 is TGTGCCAGCAGCCCGGACCCCGGGGAGCTGTTTTTT. Amino acids: CASSPDPGELFF. The chain carries TRBV13 and TRBJ2-2; D is ambiguous. Trimming left V 5 bases short and J 6 bases short, with 7 bases between. The CDR3 loop spans 12 amino acids. Per the germline V gene, CDR1 is PRHDT and CDR2 is FYEKMQ (reference sequence).